The T cell receptor (beta chain) described here comes from a study of vaccination and CD4 T cells after COVID-19 (dated by TCRdb to between 2022 and 2023). Study-wide context: Every convalescent patient had a positive nasal swab PCR test for SARS-CoV-2, with mild disease in nine patients and severe disease in one. Post-COVID blood samples from convalescent patients were collected a median of approximately 93 days after diagnosis, with a range of 35 to 161 days. Each participant got two doses of either the Pfizer-BioNTech BNT162b2 vaccine (n=8) or the Moderna mRNA-1273 vaccine (n=2). Six males and four females were included in the convalescent cohort, with two Hispanic individuals, seven Caucasians, two Asians and one multiracial person represented. In under twelve COVID-19 convalescent patients and a handful of infection-naive healthy vaccine recipients, researchers compared the spike-specific CD4+ TCR repertoire from before mRNA vaccination with the repertoire from after. The time from the second vaccine dose to post-vaccine blood sampling had a median of roughly 72 days and ranged from about 13 to 250 days. The full study reports these points: Although the median number of SARS-CoV-2-reactive clonotypes went up from around 20 after infection to some 38 after vaccination, the increase was not significant. In convalescent patients, nearly all vaccine-specific clones (304 of 307) were found to be mono-reactive for SARS-CoV-2 spike rather than cross-reactive with common cold coronaviruses. The number of convalescent patients in the study was relatively small, and the study did not examine early timepoints following natural infection. In convalescent patients, a median around 86% of post-vaccine SARS-CoV-2-reactive clones were detected only after vaccination, suggesting vaccine-specific priming.

Spanning cysteine to phenylalanine, the CDR3 consists of 14 amino acids. Here the CDR3 DNA is all that survives: 42 bases in frame from base 1. V has 5 bases trimmed and J has 4 bases trimmed; junction bases matching no gene number 5. The germline V gene gives CDR1 as MDHEN and CDR2 as SYDVKM. There are a few counts of this clonotype. Its antigen specificity is not known. The record has no base qualities; no much larger clone is one base away. Library prep was done by PCR. Sequencer: Illumina iSeq 100. In the original analysis: Non-productive sequences were removed, and CDR3s that did not start with C, did not end with F or W, or were shorter than 7 amino acids were discarded. Levenshtein distances (stringdist) and unrooted phylogenetic trees (ape) in R version 3.6.1 were used to assess CDR3 homology. The raw public reads went through TCRdb reprocessing: fastp at Q25, MiXCR clone calling, in-frame beta chains kept. Every distinct CDR3 protein forms one entry, paired with its most common genes and DNA. The V and J calls and clone size come from TCRdb's table, not from the authors' own analysis. The sample table shows 15,000 to 20,000 distinct CDR3 sequences, and 60% are seen once. The ten largest clones represent roughly 1.1% of the sample.

The positive SARS-CoV-2 PCR tests of the convalescent patients were dated from March to December 2020, before the Alpha, Beta and Delta variants emerged in the United States. PBMCs were separated from whole blood using Ficoll-Paque Plus gradient centrifugation and then either used fresh or cryopreserved at -140C. The sequence came from a human donor who had recovered from COVID-19. The chain couples TRBV28 to TRBJ1-5, and 7 junction bases match TRBD1. The starting material was CD4+ T cells from blood, obtained after SARS-CoV-2 vaccination. The DNA sequence reads TGTGCCAGCAGTCCCAACAGGGGTAATCAGCCCCAGCATTTT. Its protein is CASSPNRGNQPQHF.